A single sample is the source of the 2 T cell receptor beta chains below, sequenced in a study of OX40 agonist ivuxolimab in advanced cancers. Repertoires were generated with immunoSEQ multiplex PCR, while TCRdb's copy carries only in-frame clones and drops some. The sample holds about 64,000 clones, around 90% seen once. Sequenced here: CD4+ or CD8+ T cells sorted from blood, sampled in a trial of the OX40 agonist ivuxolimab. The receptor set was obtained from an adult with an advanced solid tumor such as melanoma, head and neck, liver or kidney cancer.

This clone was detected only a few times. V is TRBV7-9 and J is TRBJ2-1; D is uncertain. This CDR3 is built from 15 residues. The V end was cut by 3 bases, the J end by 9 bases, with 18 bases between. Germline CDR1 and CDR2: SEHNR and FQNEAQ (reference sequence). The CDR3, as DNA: TGTGCCAGCAGCTTTATGGGGTCCTCCCGAGGTGAGCAGTTCTTC. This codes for CASSFMGSSRGEQFF.

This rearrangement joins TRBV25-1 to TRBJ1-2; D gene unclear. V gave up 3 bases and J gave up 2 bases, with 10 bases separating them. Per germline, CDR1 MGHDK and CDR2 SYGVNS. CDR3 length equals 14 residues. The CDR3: CASSDPRGNYGYTF. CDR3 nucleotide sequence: TGTGCCAGCAGTGACCCCCGCGGGAACTATGGCTACACCTTC.